This TCR beta chain was profiled in a study of cytomegalovirus exposure and HLA in healthy donors listed by TCRdb under 2017. Describing the broader study: An earlier analysis of some 500 of the donors reported 250 to 300 Gb of sequence data and some 120 million unique TCR beta sequences from about 200 million T cells. An early release covering about 600 HLA-typed donors comprised roughly 300 gigabases of sequencing data and approximately 80 million unique TCR sequences. Of the roughly 410 genotyped donors, approximately 80% were placed in the genetic ancestry cluster associated with self-reported Caucasian donors. The aim of the study was to test whether cataloging public T cell receptors could identify signatures of past pathogen exposure. Using immunosequencing, the study profiled T cell repertoires from about 650 subjects and related those repertoires to cytomegalovirus serostatus. A separate validation cohort of 100 to 150 different subjects was used in addition to the 666-subject first cohort. High-throughput TCR immunosequencing, statistical association of individual TCRs with disease status, and machine learning were combined to predict cytomegalovirus infection status. In a later analysis, previously published TCR beta repertoires from hundreds of donors were re-analyzed and high-resolution HLA genotyping was added so that TCR occurrence patterns could be studied. Rather than using new phenotypic data, the later analysis identified candidate immune exposures from TCR beta sequences and from how often those sequences occurred across donors. In an earlier analysis of 500 to 650 of the donors, high-throughput TCR beta sequencing was used to judge whether each TCR beta V gene segment behaved as functional or pseudogenic. Donor age, sex, ethnicity and CMV serostatus were collected together with the repertoire data. A later genetic analysis took genome-wide SNP genotypes for about 65% of the 666 donors and used that subset as a discovery cohort. Every discovery cohort repertoire had been produced on one sequencing platform. Class I and class II HLA loci were covered by the typing at four-digit resolution. Typing coverage varied by locus: about 620-630 donors for A, B, C, DRB1 and DQB1; 500 to 550 for DQA1; some 610 for DPA1; approximately 490 for DPB1. Because of strong linkage in the cohort, roughly five DR-DQ haplotypes were treated as single units for association and clustering. Across about 380 genotyped donors of the cohort, an average of approximately 220,000 unique TCR beta nucleotide sequences per donor were sequenced, and around 20% of those sequences were non-productive.

Libraries were made using the immunoSEQ multiplex PCR assay. The multiplex PCR relied on a mix of 60 forward primers for TCR Vbeta segments and 13 reverse primers for TCR Jbeta segments. The CDR3 region of rearranged TCR beta genes was amplified from genomic DNA with a multiplex PCR assay. Amplified TCR beta libraries were sequenced as 87-base-pair reads on the Illumina HiSeq System. From the authors' description of their analysis: A later analysis counted 65 million to 90 million unique TCR beta chains across the 500 to 850 repertoires, and 9 million to 14 million of these chains were shared by at least two donors. To remove PCR and sequencing errors, raw reads were error-corrected and collapsed into unique sequences using a nearest-neighbor algorithm that merged closely related sequences. To assign V, D and J gene segments, CDR3 sequences were aligned to IMGT reference sequences. For a sequence to be retained, a match of at least six nucleotides was required to both a V gene segment and a J gene segment. A rearrangement was called productive if the CDR3 had no stop codons and remained in frame with V and J, and every other rearrangement was called non-productive. Following IMGT convention, CDR3 was defined as the stretch from the second conserved V-encoded cysteine to the conserved J-encoded phenylalanine. The earlier analysis of 500 to 600 of the donors excluded sequences that lacked an unambiguous match to a single V gene segment. An earlier analysis of 500 to 600 of the donors classified V segments as functional when productive rearrangements were above 56.7% and as segregating when the standard deviation between donors was above 5%. A statistical classification framework was built for diagnosing cytomegalovirus status from the catalog of TCR beta chain sequences. In a later analysis, V and J genes were assigned by comparing TCR nucleotide sequences against IMGT/GENE-DB human TR gene sequences. In a later analysis, CDR3 sequences and most-parsimonious VDJ recombination scenarios were assigned using the TCRdist pipeline. A later analysis defined each TCR beta chain by its CDR3 amino acid sequence plus V-gene family, and excluded reads lacking a unique V-gene family. As a way to deal with suspected cross-contamination and a sequencing artifact, a later analysis dropped hundreds of nucleotide sequences that were highly shared and had low generation probability. In a later analysis, a clonal expansion index was calculated for each public chain from normalized within-repertoire ranks of inferred template counts. In a later analysis, generation probabilities were computed using a VDJ recombination model fitted to out-of-frame rearrangements, and the results were checked against IGoR. In a later analysis, hypergeometric tests were used to score TCR-TCR, TCR-HLA and TCR-CMV co-occurrence, with a repertoire-size bias correction applied to TCR pairs. False discovery rates were estimated in a later analysis by permuting HLA or CMV assignments 20 times. In a later analysis, co-occurring TCRs were grouped with DBSCAN, and TCRdist sequence similarity was added when clustering was performed within HLA-allele-positive subsets. Repertoires with fewer than 30,000 or more than 120,000 public chains, plus five repertoires with anomalous nucleotide sharing, were excluded from co-occurrence clustering. This is the immuneACCESS table as TCRdb keeps it, with only in-frame sequences that have V and J called. A part of the clones is gone; compared with another copy, unresolved V genes explain less than half, and the rest is unexplained. Clone size and V and J calls were adopted from that table, with D and trimming inferred from the DNA. The sample records 110,000 to 150,000 clones, over 8% of which are singletons. 1.5% to 2% of the sample lies in the top ten.

The trim is 2 bases for V and 4 bases for J, with a gap of 17 bases between the germline ends. CDR1 is given as MNHEY and CDR2 as SMNVEV, both from the germline V gene (reference sequence). Including the terminal cysteine and phenylalanine, the CDR3 comprises 16 residues. Only the CDR3 portion is preserved as DNA: 48 bases, with reading frame beginning at the first base. The cohort comprised fewer than 700 healthy bone marrow donors. At the time of sampling, all cohort members were nominally healthy, though unrecorded immune exposures were likely present. The donor was CMV seronegative and belonged to the group of 352 seronegative cohort members. A peripheral blood sample was collected from each donor, and TCR beta sequencing was performed on peripheral blood mononuclear cells. The Qiagen DNeasy Blood Extraction Kit was used to extract genomic DNA from the blood cell samples. The paper's findings and limits, for the study overall: According to a later genetic analysis, donors in an Asian-associated ancestry cluster had fewer N-insertions in productive TCRs than the approximately 670-donor mean. In a later analysis, around 15,000 TCR beta sequences were associated with specific HLA alleles at a false discovery rate of 0.05. When HLA alleles, especially DR and DQ, strongly co-occurred, TCR associations were difficult to assign to individual alleles. According to a later analysis, TCR association rates differed among HLA loci, with DRB1 alleles showing the most associated TCRs and HLA-C alleles showing the fewest. The classifier was reported to diagnose cytomegalovirus status with high specificity and sensitivity in both the original cohort and the validation cohort. Broadly in line with IMGT annotations, most TCR beta V segments showed up in productive rearrangements about 87% or about 30% of the time in an earlier analysis of approximately 600 of the donors. Because HLA typing was unavailable for some donors at each locus, only the typed subset was used in association tests. V-gene and J-gene trimming of TCR beta chains was associated with a missense DCLRE1C variant in a later genetic analysis, and the association was replicated in an independent cohort. Most CMV-associated TCR beta chains appeared to be HLA-restricted in a later analysis, and the HLA associations seemed to be driven largely by CMV exposure. Some IMGT-functional V segments, including TRBV6-2 and TRBV6-3, could not be distinguished by the 87-base-pair reads and were therefore excluded. The study listed 164 TCR beta chains as associated with cytomegalovirus. Most TCR sequences were seen in very few donors, while some public TCRs were found in many individuals. Roughly uniform sequencing depth across donors was assumed in presence/absence analyses, although this assumption may not hold. The authors suggested that the approach could potentially be generalized to other disease states and immunological phenotypes. The only immune exposure information available for the cohort was CMV serostatus. A later analysis found that HLA-associated TCR beta chains were more clonally expanded and had lower generation probabilities than equally common non-associated chains. The cohort was sequenced for TCR beta chains only, and without alpha or paired-chain data the features that could be detected were limited. The earlier analysis of fewer than 750 of the donors excluded seventeen rarely observed V segments, including chromosome 9 orphons, because counts were too low. A group of highly shared sequence variants was considered likely to be a technical artifact of the sequencing pipeline. Linkage disequilibrium might explain the correlated functional status among segregating V segments, but an unknown experimental factor could not be excluded. In vitro tests confirmed that three of the cytomegalovirus-associated TCR beta chains recognize cytomegalovirus antigens. In a later analysis, several top co-occurrence clusters were reported to appear linked to parvovirus B19, influenza, CMV and Epstein-Barr virus. A further reported finding was that TCR beta sequences accurately predicted the HLA-A and HLA-B alleles for most subjects in the first cohort.

Notes on this clone: Its antigen is currently not known. The sample holds no much larger clone one base away, and base qualities are not on file.

Here the chain combines TRBV27 and TRBJ1-2; the D gene is perhaps TRBD1, from 5 matching bases. Sequenced: PBMCs. This clonotype was obtained from a male donor in good health and CMV-seronegative. The DNA sequence is as follows: TGTGCCAGCAGTTTACGTGCAGGGATCCTCACCTATGGCTACACCTTC. Its coded protein is CASSLRAGILTYGYTF.